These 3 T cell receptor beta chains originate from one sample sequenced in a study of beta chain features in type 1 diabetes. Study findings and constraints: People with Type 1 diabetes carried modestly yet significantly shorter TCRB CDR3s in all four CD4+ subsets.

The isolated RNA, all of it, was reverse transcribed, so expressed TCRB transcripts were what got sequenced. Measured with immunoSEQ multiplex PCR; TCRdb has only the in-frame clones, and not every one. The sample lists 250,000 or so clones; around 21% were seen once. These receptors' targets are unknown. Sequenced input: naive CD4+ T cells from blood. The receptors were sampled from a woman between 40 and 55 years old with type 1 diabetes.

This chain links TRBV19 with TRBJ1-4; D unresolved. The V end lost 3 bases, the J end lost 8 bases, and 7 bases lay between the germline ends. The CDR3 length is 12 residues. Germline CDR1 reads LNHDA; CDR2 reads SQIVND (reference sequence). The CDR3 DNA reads TGTGCCAGTAGTATGCAGAAGGAAAAACTGTTTTTT. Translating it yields CASSMQKEKLFF.

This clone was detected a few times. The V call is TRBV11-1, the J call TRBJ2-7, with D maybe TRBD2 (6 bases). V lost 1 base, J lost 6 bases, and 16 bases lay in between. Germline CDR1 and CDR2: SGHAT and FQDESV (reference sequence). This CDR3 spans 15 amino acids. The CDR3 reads CASSLVYGSGGEQYF. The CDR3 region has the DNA TGTGCCAGCAGCTTAGTGTACGGGAGCGGAGGCGAGCAGTACTTC.

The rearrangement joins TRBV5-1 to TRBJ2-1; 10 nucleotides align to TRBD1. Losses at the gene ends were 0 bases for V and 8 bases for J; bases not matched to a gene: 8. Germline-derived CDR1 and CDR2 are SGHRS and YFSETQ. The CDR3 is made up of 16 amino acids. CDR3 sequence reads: CASSLAGTGEWDEQFF. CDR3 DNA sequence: TGCGCCAGCAGCTTGGCGGGGACAGGGGAGTGGGATGAGCAGTTCTTC. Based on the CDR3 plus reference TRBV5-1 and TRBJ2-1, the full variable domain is KAGVTQTPRYLIKTRGQQVTLSCSPISGHRSVSWYQQTPGQGLQFLFEYFSETQRNKGNFPGRFSGRQFSNSRSEMNVSTLELGDSALYLCASSLAGTGEWDEQFFGPGTRLTVL.